These 19 T cell receptor beta chains came from one sample sequenced in a study of OX40 agonist ivuxolimab in advanced cancers. Clones were sequenced by immunoSEQ multiplex PCR, and TCRdb holds only the in-frame ones, with some missing. The sample records tens of thousands of clones, 94% being singletons. This specimen consisted of CD4+ or CD8+ T cells sorted from blood, obtained in a trial of the OX40 agonist ivuxolimab. These receptors were taken from an adult with an advanced solid tumor such as melanoma, head and neck, liver or kidney cancer.

The rearrangement uses TRBV30 and TRBJ1-2, with TRBD1 identical over 9 bases. In germline, CDR1 is GTSNPN, CDR2 SVGIG (reference sequence). This CDR3 region has 14 residues. Trimming took 5 bases from V and 5 from J; bases not matched to a gene: 9. CDR3 sequence: CAWVRGQGEYGYTF. CDR3 sequence (DNA): TGTGCCTGGGTAAGGGGACAGGGAGAATATGGCTACACCTTC.

This chain links TRBV28 with TRBJ2-3; 13 bases match TRBD2. V was clipped by 6 bases and J by 7 bases; unmatched bases: 7. The germline V gene has CDR1 MDHEN and CDR2 SYDVKM. This CDR3 region has 15 residues. The DNA of the CDR3 is TGTGCCAGCAGCCTACTAGCGGGGGGGCCGTATACGCAGTATTTT. This encodes CASSLLAGGPYTQYF.

This chain links TRBV16 with TRBJ2-7; TRBD1 might be the D (6 bases). V was pared by 4 bases and J by 3 bases, with 10 bases between. Germline lookup yields CDR1 KGHSY and CDR2 FQNENV. The length of the CDR3 is 13 residues. The CDR3 here is CASSPRTVYEQYF. The CDR3 DNA follows: TGTGCCAGCAGCCCCCGGACAGTCTACGAGCAGTACTTC.

The rearrangement uses TRBV27 and TRBJ2-7; tentative D call: TRBD2 (5 bases). The CDR3 has 13 amino acids. Per germline, CDR1 MNHEY and CDR2 SMNVEV (reference sequence). Trimming took 1 base from V and 4 from J, leaving 8 bases between them. CDR3 sequence: CASSLYPGYEQYF. The CDR3 bases are TGTGCCAGCAGTTTATATCCGGGGTACGAGCAGTACTTC.

The rearrangement links TRBV18 to TRBJ1-1; D remains ambiguous. The V and J ends lost 0 bases and 10 bases respectively, with 9 bases between them. The CDR3 sequence is 12 residues long. CDR1 KGHSH and CDR2 LQKENI come from the germline V gene. CDR3 in amino acids: CASSPPADRAFF. CDR3 nucleotides: TGTGCCAGCTCACCACCGGCGGACCGAGCTTTCTTT.

This sequence joins TRBV5-4 and TRBJ2-5, with TRBD2 identical over 12 bases. V trimming: 4 bases; J trimming: 1 base; junction bases outside the gene matches: 5. The CDR3 loop spans 16 amino acids. Germline CDR1 SGHNT, CDR2 YYREEE (reference sequence). For the CDR3, the DNA is TGTGCCAGCAGCATCGGACTAGCGGGGCCCCAAGAGACCCAGTACTTC. Translation: CASSIGLAGPQETQYF.

The V and J genes are TRBV6-5 and TRBJ1-1, with TRBD1 matching 7 bases. The CDR3 is 15 residues long. The V and J ends lost 3 bases and 4 bases, in that order; junction bases with no gene match: 8. CDR1 MNHEY and CDR2 SVGAGI come from the germline V gene. The CDR3 bases are TGTGCCAGCAGTTATTCAACGACAGGGATCACTGAAGCTTTCTTT. Residues: CASSYSTTGITEAFF.

This chain joins TRBV4-2 and TRBJ2-1; TRBD2 aligns across 7 bases. Unmatched junction bases numbered 9, after V lost 4 bases and J lost 0 bases. The length of the CDR3 is 17 residues. The germline gives CDR1 LGHNA, CDR2 YNFKEQ. The CDR3 DNA reads TGTGCCAGCAGCCCCCCCGAGGGCGGGAGCTCCTACAATGAGCAGTTCTTC. The encoded protein is CASSPPEGGSSYNEQFF.

The V gene is TRBV14, the J gene TRBJ2-1; D is undetermined. Trimming pared 3 bases from V and 4 bases from J, leaving 10 bases between. From germline, CDR1 is SGHDN and CDR2 FVKESK. The CDR3 contains 14 residues. The CDR3, as DNA: TGTGCCAGCAGCCAGGCAAGTCTATACAATGAGCAGTTCTTC. It encodes CASSQASLYNEQFF.

A single count supports this clone. The chain uses TRBV29-1 and TRBJ2-5; D may be TRBD2 (6 bases). Trimming stripped 0 bases from V and 3 bases from J, with 11 bases between. The CDR3 consists of 14 residues. Germline loops: CDR1 SQVTM, CDR2 ANQGSEA. The CDR3 loop reads CSVEDYRGEETQYF. The CDR3 DNA follows: TGCAGCGTTGAAGATTATCGCGGGGAAGAGACCCAGTACTTC.

This chain links TRBV4-1 with TRBJ2-1; D perhaps matches TRBD1 (6 bases). The CDR3 is 15 residues long. Germline CDR1 and CDR2: MGHRA and YSYEKL. V was clipped by 1 base and J by 3 bases, with 10 bases between them. Here the CDR3 reads CASSQGSGVYNEQFF. CDR3 bases: TGCGCCAGCAGCCAAGGATCAGGGGTCTACAATGAGCAGTTCTTC.

This chain uses TRBV7-9 with TRBJ1-2; D gene uncertain. Per the germline V gene, CDR1 is SEHNR and CDR2 is FQNEAQ (reference sequence). The CDR3 has 12 amino acids. Trimming shortened V by 6 bases and J by 4 bases, and 9 bases separated the two germline ends. CDR3: CASSSVSYGYTF. CDR3 coding DNA: TGTGCCAGCAGTTCAGTATCCTATGGCTACACCTTC.

The CDR3 protein is CASSLSLRTGIEAFF. As DNA, the CDR3 is TGTGCCAGCAGTTTATCCCTCCGGACAGGGATTGAAGCTTTCTTT. The chain is built from TRBV27 and TRBJ1-1; 8 bases agree with TRBD1. Looked up from germline, CDR1 is MNHEY and CDR2 is SMNVEV (reference sequence). J was trimmed by 7 bases and V by 0 bases; bases with no gene match: 7. The length of the CDR3 is 15 residues.

This sequence joins TRBV5-6 and TRBJ1-2; a possible D gene is TRBD1 (5 bases). This CDR3 is 19 amino acids long. CDR1 and CDR2 from the germline V gene are SGHDT and YYEEEE. Trimming left V 4 bases short and J 4 bases short, with 29 bases between. For the CDR3, the DNA is TGTGCCAGCAGCCCCCACCCAGGGAAGAGCCTTATCACCGCCTATGGCTACACCTTC. Amino acids: CASSPHPGKSLITAYGYTF.

The rearrangement links TRBV19 to TRBJ2-7; D is undetermined. CDR1 and CDR2 (germline): LNHDA, SQIVND (reference sequence). This CDR3 has 14 residues. Trimming took off 2 bases at V and 2 bases at J, with 10 bases between the two ends. DNA of the CDR3: TGTGCCAGTAGTATAACTGGAATCACCTACGAGCAGTACTTC. Its protein is CASSITGITYEQYF.

The chain links TRBV10-1 to TRBJ2-2; D is uncertain. Germline CDR1 and CDR2: WNHNN and SYGVQD (reference sequence). This CDR3 spans 16 amino acids. Trimming took off 3 bases at V and 0 bases at J, with 11 bases between the two ends. This CDR3 reads CASSDEPEPNTGELFF. The CDR3 DNA reads TGCGCCAGCAGTGACGAACCAGAGCCGAACACCGGGGAGCTGTTTTTT.

The chain combines TRBV5-1 with TRBJ2-7, with D perhaps TRBD1 (6 bases). Deletions cut 4 bases from V and 3 bases from J, with 11 bases between. CDR1 and CDR2 (germline): SGHRS, YFSETQ. The CDR3 loop spans 13 amino acids. The CDR3 sequence is CASSDSTGYEQYF. For the CDR3, the DNA is TGCGCCAGCAGCGATTCGACAGGCTACGAGCAGTACTTC.

V is TRBV15 and J is TRBJ1-2, with 8 nucleotides matching TRBD1. The junction had 10 bases not matched to a gene; V was cut back by 1 base and J by 3 bases. This CDR3 contains 17 residues. Germline assignment: CDR1 LNHNV and CDR2 YYDKDF (reference sequence). The CDR3 protein is CATSRGPGTGEDYGYTF. The CDR3 DNA reads as TGTGCCACCAGCAGAGGCCCCGGGACAGGAGAAGACTATGGCTACACCTTC.

The genes are TRBV7-2 and TRBJ1-2; D uncertain. V was trimmed by 4 bases and J by 3 bases, leaving 12 bases between them. Per the germline V gene, CDR1 is SGHTA and CDR2 is FQGNSA. The CDR3 is 14 amino acids. The CDR3 reads CASSSRQEHYGYTF. Here the CDR3 DNA reads TGTGCCAGCAGCTCGAGGCAGGAACACTATGGCTACACCTTC. Together with reference TRBV7-2 and TRBJ1-2, the CDR3 gives the full variable domain: GAGVSQSPSNKVTEKGKDVELRCDPISGHTALYWYRQSLGQGLEFLIYFQGNSAPDKSGLPSDRFSAERTGGSVSTLTIQRTQQEDSAVYLCASSSRQEHYGYTFGSGTRLTVV.